The 7 T cell receptor beta chains given below trace back to one sample, sequenced in a study of shared clonotypes between healthy human individuals. Generated by immunoSEQ multiplex PCR, the TCRdb table keeps only in-frame clones and is missing some. The sample shows approximately 2.3 million clones, more than 85% of them seen only once. Sequences were obtained from naive CD4+ T cells from PBMCs. As for subset: CD45RA+ positively selected. Source of these receptors: a young man in good health. Some clones in this sample may be carry-over from other donors' samples.

The V and J genes are TRBV5-8 and TRBJ2-5; 7 positions match TRBD1. V dropped 3 bases and J dropped 0; count of bases not matched to a gene: 5. In germline, CDR1 is SGHTS, CDR2 YDEGEE. This CDR3 is 15 amino acids long. The CDR3, as DNA: TGTGCCAGCAGCTACAAACAGGGGAACCAAGAGACCCAGTACTTC. It yields the protein CASSYKQGNQETQYF.

V is TRBV5-1 and J is TRBJ2-6, with a possible D match to TRBD1 (5 bases). The V gene's germline CDR1 is SGHRS and CDR2 YFSETQ. This CDR3 is built from 16 residues. The V end was cut by 0 bases, the J end by 1 base, with 8 bases between. CDR3 region: CASSLGDRSGANVLTF. CDR3 in DNA: TGCGCCAGCAGCTTGGGTGACAGATCTGGGGCCAACGTCCTGACTTTC.

This chain joins TRBV18 and TRBJ2-1; 9 bases fit TRBD2. Germline CDR1 KGHSH, CDR2 LQKENI. The CDR3 extends over 17 amino acids. V was clipped by 3 bases and J by 4 bases; unmatched bases: 10. The CDR3 loop is CASSPFRGSGGYNEQFF. The CDR3 nucleotides are TGTGCCAGCTCACCCTTCCGGGGTAGCGGGGGTTACAATGAGCAGTTCTTC.

V gene TRBV15 combines with J gene TRBJ2-1, with 9 bases that match TRBD2. V lost 4 bases to trimming and J lost 1 base; unmatched junction nucleotides: 5. This CDR3 comprises 16 residues. Germline V CDR1 and CDR2: LNHNV, YYDKDF (reference sequence). CDR3: CATSTIAGASYNEQFF. The CDR3 DNA reads TGTGCCACCAGCACAATAGCGGGGGCATCCTACAATGAGCAGTTCTTC.

The chain has TRBV27 and TRBJ1-1, with TRBD1 as a possible D gene (5 bases). Trimming left V 5 bases short and J 3 bases short, with 19 bases between. The CDR3 has 16 amino acids. Germline CDR1 reads MNHEY; CDR2 reads SMNVEV (reference sequence). Here the CDR3 reads CASSDLRQGGDTEAFF. In nucleotides, the CDR3 is TGTGCCAGCAGTGACCTAAGGCAGGGTGGCGACACTGAAGCTTTCTTT.

V usage is TRBV29-1 and J usage is TRBJ2-3; 9 bases match TRBD2. The length of the CDR3 is 14 residues. Trimming cost V 7 bases and J 5 bases; bases outside gene matches: 10. Germline V gives CDR1 SQVTM, CDR2 ANQGSEA. This chain's CDR3 is CSAVRRLAVDTQYF. CDR3 bases: TGCAGCGCAGTGCGGCGACTAGCGGTAGATACGCAGTATTTT.

CDR3 in amino acids: CAISERLAPSYNEQFF. The CDR3, as DNA: TGTGCCATCAGTGAGAGACTAGCGCCCTCCTACAATGAGCAGTTCTTC. V is TRBV10-3 and J is TRBJ2-1; TRBD2 agrees at 8 bases. This CDR3 region has 16 residues. V shed 2 bases and J 0 bases; nucleotides not matched to a gene: 3. Germline V gene data show CDR1 as ENHRY and CDR2 as SYGVKD.